These 12 T cell receptor beta chains share one sample of origin, sequenced in a study of shared clonotypes between healthy human individuals. Assay used: immunoSEQ multiplex PCR; TCRdb lists only in-frame clones, some missing. Of about 680,000 clones listed, approximately 75% are singletons. Specimen: memory CD4+ T cells sorted from blood. Stated subset: CD45RA-negative fraction. Receptor source: a woman younger than 45 in good health.

The chain couples TRBV12-5 to TRBJ2-1, with TRBD2 identical over 14 bases. Germline V gives CDR1 LGHNT, CDR2 FRNRAP. The CDR3 is 18 residues long. J gave up 3 bases and V 6 bases, and 10 bases lay outside the gene matches. As DNA, the CDR3 is TGTGCTAGTGGCGCCGGGACTAGCGGGAGAGTGGACTACAATGAGCAGTTCTTC. Translated, it gives CASGAGTSGRVDYNEQFF.

This clone has a handful of counts. The rearrangement joins TRBV28 to TRBJ2-1; 7 positions agree with TRBD2. The V segment lost 5 bases and the J segment 8 bases; nucleotides outside the gene matches: 21. In germline, CDR1 is MDHEN, CDR2 SYDVKM. This CDR3 comprises 18 residues. CDR3: CASSTWGPAAGEFHEQFF. In DNA, the CDR3 is TGTGCCAGCAGTACTTGGGGTCCAGCGGCGGGAGAGTTCCATGAGCAGTTCTTC.

V gene TRBV28 combines with J gene TRBJ2-7; 10 bases are shared with TRBD2. There are 15 residues in the CDR3. Germline V gene data show CDR1 as MDHEN and CDR2 as SYDVKM. The J segment lost 0 bases and the V segment lost 6 bases, leaving 5 bases of the junction unmatched. CDR3 region: CASRQREGFSYEQYF. The CDR3 coding sequence is TGTGCCAGCAGGCAGCGGGAGGGATTCTCCTACGAGCAGTACTTC.

J is TRBJ2-1 and V is TRBV7-2; weak D call: TRBD2 (6 bases). The CDR3 runs to 18 residues. CDR1 and CDR2 from the germline V gene are SGHTA and FQGNSA. Deletions cut 3 bases from V and 0 bases from J, with 18 bases between. The CDR3 loop is CASSFRRKSSVSYNEQFF. The CDR3 nucleotides are TGTGCCAGCAGCTTTCGCCGGAAGTCTAGCGTCTCCTACAATGAGCAGTTCTTC.

Turning to this clone: Other nucleotide sequences from this sample produce the same CDR3. This chain links TRBV28 with TRBJ2-7; 11 bases agree with TRBD2. The CDR3 covers 14 residues. Trimming cost V 6 bases and J 4 bases; bases outside gene matches: 5. Germline-derived CDR1 and CDR2 are MDHEN and SYDVKM. The CDR3 sequence: CASRLAGGGYEQYF. CDR3 DNA: TGTGCCAGCAGATTAGCGGGAGGGGGTTACGAGCAGTACTTC.

This clone was seen a handful of times. The chain links TRBV11-2 to TRBJ2-3; D is uncertain. CDR1 is SGHAT and CDR2 is FQNNGV in the germline V gene. Between the trimmed V and J ends, which lost 2 bases and 2 bases, there was a span of 11 bases. The CDR3 length is 15 residues. The CDR3 nucleotides are TGTGCCAGCAGCTTATGGTTGGAAATCACAGATACGCAGTATTTT. It is translated as CASSLWLEITDTQYF.

The chain joins TRBV11-2 to TRBJ1-3, with unresolved D. This CDR3 contains 16 residues. With 5 bases removed from V and 0 bases from J, the gap between germline ends came to 14 bases. From germline, CDR1 is SGHAT and CDR2 FQNNGV. Here the CDR3 DNA reads TGTGCCAGCAGCCCGAATTGGGCCCTCTCTGGAAACACCATATATTTT. Protein product: CASSPNWALSGNTIYF.

The J gene is TRBJ1-4, the V gene TRBV6-5; 7 bases fit TRBD1. V gave up 6 bases and J gave up 1 base; unmatched junction bases: 2. The germline V gene has CDR1 MNHEY and CDR2 SVGAGI. The CDR3 is 14 amino acids. The CDR3 protein is CASSNRGTNEKLFF. The CDR3 DNA sequence: TGTGCCAGCAGCAACAGGGGAACTAATGAAAAACTGTTTTTT.

This clone was recorded many times. J is TRBJ1-4 and V is TRBV6-1; 7 bases line up with TRBD1. J was trimmed by 3 bases and V by 7 bases; bases with no gene match: 8. The CDR3 is 15 amino acids. The germline CDR1 and CDR2 sequences are MNHNS and SASEGT. CDR3 DNA sequence: TGTGCCAGCACCCTGCAGGGGGTGTCTAATGAAAAACTGTTTTTT. It is translated as CASTLQGVSNEKLFF.

J is TRBJ2-4 and V is TRBV28; TRBD1 or TRBD2 may be the D gene (5 bases each). This CDR3 region has 14 residues. Germline V lookup: CDR1 MDHEN, CDR2 SYDVKM. The ends were cut back, 4 bases at V and 6 bases at J, with 13 bases in the middle. The CDR3 protein is CASSSSGTPNIQYF. Here the CDR3 DNA reads TGTGCCAGCAGTTCCTCCGGGACCCCAAACATTCAGTACTTC.

The genes are TRBV7-2 and TRBJ2-2; 14 bases fit TRBD2. Losses at the gene ends were 5 bases for V and 6 bases for J; bases not matched to a gene: 5. Germline lookup yields CDR1 SGHTA and CDR2 FQGNSA. The CDR3 is 16 amino acids. The CDR3 region has the DNA TGTGCCAGCAGCACTGGACTAGCGGGAGGTCCCGGGGAGCTGTTTTTT. This codes for CASSTGLAGGPGELFF.

The CDR3 DNA sequence: TGTGCCAGCACTAATACAGGGGCCTATGGCTACACCTTC. Translated, it gives CASTNTGAYGYTF. This rearrangement joins TRBV6-1 to TRBJ1-2; 7 nucleotides line up with TRBD1. V trimming: 7 bases; J trimming: 4 bases; junction bases outside the gene matches: 6. Germline values: CDR1 MNHNS, CDR2 SASEGT. This CDR3 contains 13 residues.